The 8 T cell receptor beta chains below were found in one sample sequenced in a study of blood T cells in healthy people across ages. Through a sample-barcoded 5' primer and a J-beta primer mix, a second PCR was run for roughly 6 to 11 cycles. TCRdb re-derived calls from the 5' RACE reads in MiXCR, one entry per CDR3 protein. The sample includes over 700,000 distinct CDR3 sequences, 25% of them seen just once. These records were also assigned to another study, of T cells of mothers and their children.

Sequencing used blood. Receptors originate from a boy aged 5-17 years in good health.

This chain joins TRBV5-1 and TRBJ2-7, with D hard to call. The CDR3 totals 14 residues. Germline loops: CDR1 SGHRS, CDR2 YFSETQ. The ends were cut back, 0 bases at V and 1 base at J, with 8 bases in the middle. This chain's CDR3 is CASSLATPSYEQYF. The CDR3 DNA reads as TGCGCCAGCAGCTTGGCGACGCCGTCCTACGAGCAGTACTTC.

This clonotype has only a few counts. This chain connects TRBV3-1 to TRBJ2-7; TRBD2 is a possible D gene (5 bases). The V gene's germline CDR1 is LGHDT and CDR2 YNNKEL (reference sequence). The V and J ends lost 1 base and 0 bases respectively, with 16 bases between them. The CDR3 has 17 residues. DNA of the CDR3: TGTGCCAGCAGCCAAGGGCTCGGGCGGGCCGGCTCCTACGAGCAGTACTTC. This sequence encodes CASSQGLGRAGSYEQYF.

This clonotype was seen only a few times. The chain couples TRBV12-3 or TRBV12-4 to TRBJ2-1; D is uncertain. The CDR3 runs 11 residues. Trimming shortened V by 6 bases and J by 10 bases, and 10 bases separated the two germline ends. The CDR3 bases are TGTGCCAGCAGCCCTGCAGGAGAGCAGTTCTTC. Its protein product is CASSPAGEQFF.

There are a few counts of this clonotype. The chain carries TRBV7-8 and TRBJ2-5, with TRBD1 as a possible D gene (6 bases). This CDR3 is built from 15 residues. V was shortened by 1 base and J by 5 bases, with 14 bases between the two germline ends. CDR1 and CDR2 (germline): SGHVS, FQNEAQ. The CDR3: CASSLGSRGWETQYF. The DNA for the CDR3 is TGTGCCAGCAGCTTAGGCAGCAGGGGCTGGGAGACCCAGTACTTC.

This clonotype occurred a few times. This chain joins TRBV9 and TRBJ2-5; either TRBD1 or TRBD2 may supply D (5 bases each). This CDR3 is 17 amino acids long. Germline V lookup: CDR1 SGDLS, CDR2 YYNGEE. Trimming shortened V by 4 bases and J by 0 bases, and 19 bases separated the two germline ends. The CDR3 DNA reads as TGTGCCAGCAGCCCCCGTCCCCGGGACGACCACCAAGAGACCCAGTACTTC. Translation gives CASSPRPRDDHQETQYF.

The table lists this clonotype with a few counts. V usage is TRBV2 and J usage is TRBJ2-5; no clear D gene. The DNA end favors TRBJ2-1, so the J call may be wrong. CDR1 SNHLY and CDR2 FYNNEI come from the germline V gene. This CDR3 contains 10 residues. Here the CDR3 reads CASSEPEQFF. DNA of the CDR3: TGTGCCAGCAGTGAACCTGAGCAGTTCTTC.

V and J are TRBV3-1 and TRBJ2-3; 7 positions match TRBD1. With V trimmed by 3 bases and J by 0 bases, 9 bases remained unmatched. CDR3 length: 17 residues. CDR1 and CDR2 from the germline V gene are LGHDT and YNNKEL (reference sequence). CDR3 sequence reads: CASSHSYRGFSTDTQYF. The CDR3 DNA reads TGTGCCAGCAGCCATTCCTACAGGGGATTTAGCACAGATACGCAGTATTTT.

The V call is TRBV2, the J call TRBJ2-1; 7 bases align to TRBD2. The CDR3 loop spans 14 amino acids. From germline, CDR1 is SNHLY and CDR2 FYNNEI. CDR3 DNA sequence: TGTTCCACTAACGGGGGGATCTCCTACAATGAGCAGTTCTTC. Translation: CSTNGGISYNEQFF. Full variable domain (remainder filled in from reference TRBV2 and TRBJ2-1): EPEVTQTPSHQVTQMGQEVILRCVPISNHLYFYWYRQILGQKVEFLVSFYNNEISEKSEIFDDQFSVERPDGSNFTLKIRSTKLEDSAMYFCSTNGGISYNEQFFGPGTRLTVL.